This T cell receptor beta chain was recorded in a study of identical twins. Trimming took 3 bases from V and 6 from J, leaving 13 bases between them. CDR3 length: 14 amino acids. The germline V gene encodes CDR1 ENHRY and CDR2 SYGVKD. TCRdb passed the 5' RACE reads through MiXCR, listing each CDR3 protein once. The profile covers hundreds of thousands of distinct CDR3 sequences, with about 22% appearing a single time and 0.45% to 0.5% taken by the ten largest. The same specimen was also included in a second study, on yellow fever vaccine responses in identical twins.

This sequence joins TRBV10-3 and TRBJ2-3; D possibly corresponds to TRBD2 (5 bases). The clonotype originates from a woman in her late teens or twenties in good health. The sample was CD4+ T cells sorted from blood. The CDR3 loop reads CAISEWSTGDTQYF. The DNA for the CDR3 is TGTGCCATCAGTGAATGGTCCACGGGGGATACGCAGTATTTT.